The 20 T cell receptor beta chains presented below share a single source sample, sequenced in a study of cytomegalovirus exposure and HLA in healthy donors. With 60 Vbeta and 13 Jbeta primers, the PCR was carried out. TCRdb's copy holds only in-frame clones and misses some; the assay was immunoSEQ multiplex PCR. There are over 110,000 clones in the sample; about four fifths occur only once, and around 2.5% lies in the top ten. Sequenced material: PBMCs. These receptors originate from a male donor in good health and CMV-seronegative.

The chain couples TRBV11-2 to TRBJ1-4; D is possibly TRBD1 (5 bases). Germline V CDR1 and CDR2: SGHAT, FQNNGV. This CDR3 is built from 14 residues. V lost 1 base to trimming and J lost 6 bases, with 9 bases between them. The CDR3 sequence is CASSLVAGDEKLFF. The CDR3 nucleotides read TGTGCCAGCAGCTTAGTCGCGGGGGATGAAAAACTGTTTTTT.

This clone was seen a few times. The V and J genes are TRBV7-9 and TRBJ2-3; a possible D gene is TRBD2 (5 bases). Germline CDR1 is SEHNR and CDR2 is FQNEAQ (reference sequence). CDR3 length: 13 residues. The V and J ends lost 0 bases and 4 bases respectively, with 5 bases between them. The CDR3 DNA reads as TGTGCCAGCAGCTTAGCGGGAGCAGATACGCAGTATTTT. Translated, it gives CASSLAGADTQYF.

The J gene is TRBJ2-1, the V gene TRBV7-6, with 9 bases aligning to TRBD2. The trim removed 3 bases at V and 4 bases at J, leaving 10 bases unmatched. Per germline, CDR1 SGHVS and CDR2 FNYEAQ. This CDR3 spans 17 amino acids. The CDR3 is CASSFVAGTSSYNEQFF. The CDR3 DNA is TGTGCCAGCAGCTTCGTGGCCGGGACTAGCAGTTACAATGAGCAGTTCTTC. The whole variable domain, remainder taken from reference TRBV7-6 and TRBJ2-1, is GAGVSQSPRYKVTKRGQDVALRCDPISGHVSLYWYRQALGQGPEFLTYFNYEAQQDKSGLPNDRFSAERPEGSISTLTIQRTEQRDSAMYRCASSFVAGTSSYNEQFFGPGTRLTVL.

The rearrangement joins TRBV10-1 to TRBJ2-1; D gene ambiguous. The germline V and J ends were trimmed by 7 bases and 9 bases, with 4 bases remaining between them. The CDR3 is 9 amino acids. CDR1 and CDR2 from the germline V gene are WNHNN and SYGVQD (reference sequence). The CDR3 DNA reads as TGCGCCAGCAATAGTGAGCAGTTCTTC. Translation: CASNSEQFF.

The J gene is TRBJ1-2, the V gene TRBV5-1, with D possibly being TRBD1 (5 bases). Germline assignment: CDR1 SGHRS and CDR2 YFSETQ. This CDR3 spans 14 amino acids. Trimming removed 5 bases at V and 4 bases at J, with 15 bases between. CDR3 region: CASSSSQGLYGYTF. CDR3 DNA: TGCGCCAGCAGTTCCTCCCAGGGTCTCTATGGCTACACCTTC.

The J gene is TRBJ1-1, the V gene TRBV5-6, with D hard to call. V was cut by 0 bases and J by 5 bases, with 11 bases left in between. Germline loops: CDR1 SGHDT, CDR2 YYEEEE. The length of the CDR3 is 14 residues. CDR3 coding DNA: TGTGCCAGCAGCTTGGCAAGCCGAGGAACTGAAGCTTTCTTT. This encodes CASSLASRGTEAFF. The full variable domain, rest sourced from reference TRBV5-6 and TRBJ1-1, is DAGVTQSPTHLIKTRGQQVTLRCSPKSGHDTVSWYQQALGQGPQFIFQYYEEEERQRGNFPDRFSGHQFPNYSSELNVNALLLGDSALYLCASSLASRGTEAFFGQGTRLTVV.

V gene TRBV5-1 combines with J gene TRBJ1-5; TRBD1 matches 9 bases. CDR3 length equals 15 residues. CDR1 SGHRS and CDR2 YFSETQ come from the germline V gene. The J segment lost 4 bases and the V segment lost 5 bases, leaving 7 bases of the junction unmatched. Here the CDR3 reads CASSWGDRENQPQHF. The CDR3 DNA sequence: TGCGCCAGCAGTTGGGGGGACAGGGAAAATCAGCCCCAGCATTTT.

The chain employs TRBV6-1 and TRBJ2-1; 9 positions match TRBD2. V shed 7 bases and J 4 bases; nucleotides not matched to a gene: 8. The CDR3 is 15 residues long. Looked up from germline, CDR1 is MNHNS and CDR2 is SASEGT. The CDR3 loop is CASIGAGGHYNEQFF. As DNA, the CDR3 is TGTGCCAGCATCGGAGCGGGAGGCCATTACAATGAGCAGTTCTTC.

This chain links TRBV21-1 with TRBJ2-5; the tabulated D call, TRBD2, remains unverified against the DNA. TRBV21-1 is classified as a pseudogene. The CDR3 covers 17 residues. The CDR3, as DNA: TGTGCCAGCAGCTTGGGACCGCCGGTACAGGGAGGGGAGACCCAGTACTTC. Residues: CASSLGPPVQGGETQYF.

CDR3 region: CASSAGQGYGYTF. CDR3 nucleotides: TGTGCCAGCAGTGCGGGACAGGGGTATGGCTACACCTTC. The chain is built from TRBV28 and TRBJ1-2; 10 bases fit TRBD1. Per the germline V gene, CDR1 is MDHEN and CDR2 is SYDVKM. The CDR3 covers 13 residues. The ends lost 5 bases at V and 5 bases at J; junction bases unmatched: 2.

DNA for the CDR3: TGTGCCAGCAGCTTGTTCCGGGCCTACGAGCAGTACTTC. Translating it yields CASSLFRAYEQYF. V and J are TRBV5-4 and TRBJ2-7, with D hard to call. The CDR3 length is 13 residues. The germline V gene encodes CDR1 SGHNT and CDR2 YYREEE (reference sequence). V lost 1 base and J 2 bases, leaving 7 bases between the germline ends.

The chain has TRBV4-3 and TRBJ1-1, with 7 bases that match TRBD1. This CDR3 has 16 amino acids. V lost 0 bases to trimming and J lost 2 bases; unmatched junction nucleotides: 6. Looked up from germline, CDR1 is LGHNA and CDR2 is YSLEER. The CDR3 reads CASSQDRDRENTEAFF. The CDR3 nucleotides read TGCGCCAGCAGCCAAGATAGGGACAGAGAAAACACTGAAGCTTTCTTT.

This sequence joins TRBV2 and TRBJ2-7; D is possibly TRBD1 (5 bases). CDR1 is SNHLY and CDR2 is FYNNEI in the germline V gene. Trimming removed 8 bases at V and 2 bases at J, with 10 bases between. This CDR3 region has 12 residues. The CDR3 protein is CASLDKPYEQYF. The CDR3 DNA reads TGTGCCAGCCTGGACAAACCCTACGAGCAGTACTTC.

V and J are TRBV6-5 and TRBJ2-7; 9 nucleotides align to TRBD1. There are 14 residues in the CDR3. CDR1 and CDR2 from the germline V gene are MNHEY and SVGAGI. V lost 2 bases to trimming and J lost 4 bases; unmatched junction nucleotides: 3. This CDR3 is CASSYTGQGYEQYF. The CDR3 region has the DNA TGTGCCAGCAGTTACACCGGACAGGGGTACGAGCAGTACTTC.

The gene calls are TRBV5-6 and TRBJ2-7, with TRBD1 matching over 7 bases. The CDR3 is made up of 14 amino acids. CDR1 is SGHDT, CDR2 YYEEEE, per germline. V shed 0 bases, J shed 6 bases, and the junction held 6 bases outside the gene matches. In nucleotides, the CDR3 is TGTGCCAGCAGCTTGGTTGACAGGGCCGGCGAGCAGTACTTC. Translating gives CASSLVDRAGEQYF.

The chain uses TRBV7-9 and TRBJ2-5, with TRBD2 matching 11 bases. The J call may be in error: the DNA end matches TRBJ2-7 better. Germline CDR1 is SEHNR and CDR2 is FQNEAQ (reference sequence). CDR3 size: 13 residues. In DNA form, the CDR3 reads TGTGCCAGCAGCCCGGGACTAGCGGCCGAGCAGTACTTC. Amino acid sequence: CASSPGLAAEQYF.

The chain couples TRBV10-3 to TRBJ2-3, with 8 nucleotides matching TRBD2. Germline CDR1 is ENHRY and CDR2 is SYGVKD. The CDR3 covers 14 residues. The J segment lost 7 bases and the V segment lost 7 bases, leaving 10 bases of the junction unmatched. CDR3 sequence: CAINRTAGGHTQYF. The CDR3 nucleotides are TGTGCCATCAATCGGACGGCGGGGGGTCATACGCAGTATTTT.

The CDR3 protein is CASSFGGAGEGGTDTQYF. CDR3 nucleotides: TGTGCCAGCAGTTTTGGGGGGGCGGGGGAAGGTGGCACAGATACGCAGTATTTT. The chain is built from TRBV28 and TRBJ2-3; the D gene is possibly TRBD2 (7 bases). V was shortened by 3 bases and J by 1 base, with 20 bases between the two germline ends. The CDR3 extends over 18 amino acids. The germline CDR1 and CDR2 sequences are MDHEN and SYDVKM.

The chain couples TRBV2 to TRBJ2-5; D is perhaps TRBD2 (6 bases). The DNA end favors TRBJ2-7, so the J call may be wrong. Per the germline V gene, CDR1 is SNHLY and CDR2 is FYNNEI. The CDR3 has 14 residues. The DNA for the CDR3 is TGTGCCAGCAGTGGGTTTGCGGGGTCCTACGAGCAGTACTTC. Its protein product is CASSGFAGSYEQYF.

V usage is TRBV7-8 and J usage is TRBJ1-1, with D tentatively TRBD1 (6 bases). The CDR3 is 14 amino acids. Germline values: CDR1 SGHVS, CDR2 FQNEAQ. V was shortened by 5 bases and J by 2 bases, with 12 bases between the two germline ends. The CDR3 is CASSRGQFNTEAFF. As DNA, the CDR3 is TGTGCCAGCAGCCGCGGACAGTTTAACACTGAAGCTTTCTTT.